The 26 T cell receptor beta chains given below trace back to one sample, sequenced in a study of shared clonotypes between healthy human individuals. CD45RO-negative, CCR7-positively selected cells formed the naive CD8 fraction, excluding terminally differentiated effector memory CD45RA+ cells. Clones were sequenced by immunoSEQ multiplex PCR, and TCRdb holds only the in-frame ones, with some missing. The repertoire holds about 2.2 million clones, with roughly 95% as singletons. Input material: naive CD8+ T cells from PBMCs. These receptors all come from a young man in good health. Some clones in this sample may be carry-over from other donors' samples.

The CDR3 bases are TGTGCCAGCAGCCAACAGGGGCTAAACACTGAAGCTTTCTTT. It is translated as CASSQQGLNTEAFF. V is TRBV6-6 and J is TRBJ1-1, with 7 bases aligning to TRBD1. Germline CDR1 reads MNHNY; CDR2 reads SVGAGI (reference sequence). The CDR3 totals 14 residues. The ends lost 6 bases at V and 2 bases at J; junction bases unmatched: 6.

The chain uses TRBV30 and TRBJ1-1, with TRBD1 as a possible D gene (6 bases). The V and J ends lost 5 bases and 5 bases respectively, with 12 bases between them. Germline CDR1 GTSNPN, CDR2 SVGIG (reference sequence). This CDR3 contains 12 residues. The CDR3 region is CAWQGIGTEAFF. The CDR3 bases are TGTGCCTGGCAGGGGATTGGTACTGAAGCTTTCTTT.

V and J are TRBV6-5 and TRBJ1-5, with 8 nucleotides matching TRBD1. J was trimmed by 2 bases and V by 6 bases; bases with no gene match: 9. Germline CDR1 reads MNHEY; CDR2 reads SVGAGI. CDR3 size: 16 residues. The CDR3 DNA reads TGTGCCAGCAGCTACCGGACAGGGAAGGGCAATCAGCCCCAGCATTTT. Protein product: CASSYRTGKGNQPQHF.

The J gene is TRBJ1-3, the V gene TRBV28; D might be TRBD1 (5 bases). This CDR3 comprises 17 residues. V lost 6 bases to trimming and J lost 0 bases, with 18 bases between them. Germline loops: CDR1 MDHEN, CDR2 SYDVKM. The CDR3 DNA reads TGTGCCAGCAGGTCCTTGCGGGCAGGGCTCTCTGGAAACACCATATATTTT. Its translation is CASRSLRAGLSGNTIYF.

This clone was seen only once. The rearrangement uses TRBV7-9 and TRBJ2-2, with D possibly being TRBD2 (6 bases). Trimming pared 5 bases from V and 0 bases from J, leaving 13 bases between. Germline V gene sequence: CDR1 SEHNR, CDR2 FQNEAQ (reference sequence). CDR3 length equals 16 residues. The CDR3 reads CASSGTSNPNTGELFF. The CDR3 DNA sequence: TGTGCCAGCAGCGGAACTAGCAACCCGAACACCGGGGAGCTGTTTTTT.

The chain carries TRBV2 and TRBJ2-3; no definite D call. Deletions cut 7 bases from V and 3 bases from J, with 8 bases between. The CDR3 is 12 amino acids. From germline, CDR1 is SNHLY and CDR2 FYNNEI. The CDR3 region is CASTYRTDTQYF. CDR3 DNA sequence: TGTGCCAGCACGTACAGAACAGATACGCAGTATTTT.

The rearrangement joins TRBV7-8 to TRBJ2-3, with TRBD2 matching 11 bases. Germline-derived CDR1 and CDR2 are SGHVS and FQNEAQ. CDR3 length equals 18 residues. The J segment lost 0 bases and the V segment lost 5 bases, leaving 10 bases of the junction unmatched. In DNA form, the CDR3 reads TGTGCCAGCAGCAAGGGACTAGCGGTAGCAAGTAGCACAGATACGCAGTATTTT. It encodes CASSKGLAVASSTDTQYF. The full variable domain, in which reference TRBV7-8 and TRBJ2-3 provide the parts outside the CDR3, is GAGVSQSPRYKVAKRGQDVALRCDPISGHVSLFWYQQALGQGPEFLTYFQNEAQLDKSGLPSDRFFAERPEGSVSTLKIQRTQQEDSAVYLCASSKGLAVASSTDTQYFGPGTRLTVL.

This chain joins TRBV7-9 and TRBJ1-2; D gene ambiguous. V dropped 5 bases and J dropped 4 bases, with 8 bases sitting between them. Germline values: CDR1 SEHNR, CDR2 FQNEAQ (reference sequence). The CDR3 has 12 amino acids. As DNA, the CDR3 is TGTGCCAGCAGCGCAAAGTTCTATGGCTACACCTTC. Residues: CASSAKFYGYTF.

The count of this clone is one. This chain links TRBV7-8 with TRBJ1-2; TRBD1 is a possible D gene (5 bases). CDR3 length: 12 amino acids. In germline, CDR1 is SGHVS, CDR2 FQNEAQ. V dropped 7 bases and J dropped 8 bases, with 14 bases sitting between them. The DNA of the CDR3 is TGTGCCAGCACCCTAGGGACGTCCGGCTACACCTTC. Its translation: CASTLGTSGYTF.

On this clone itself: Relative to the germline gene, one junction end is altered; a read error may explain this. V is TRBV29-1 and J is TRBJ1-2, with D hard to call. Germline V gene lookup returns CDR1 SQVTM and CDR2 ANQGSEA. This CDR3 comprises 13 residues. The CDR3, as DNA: TGCGGCGTTGTATGGACTGCCATCTATGGCTACACCTTC. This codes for CGVVWTAIYGYTF.

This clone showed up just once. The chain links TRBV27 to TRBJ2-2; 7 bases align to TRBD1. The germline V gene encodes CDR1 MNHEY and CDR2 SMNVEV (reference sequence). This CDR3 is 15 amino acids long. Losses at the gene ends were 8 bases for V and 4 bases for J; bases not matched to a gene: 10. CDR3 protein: CASSLGTEITGELFF. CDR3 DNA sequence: TGTGCCAGCTCTTTAGGGACAGAGATCACCGGGGAGCTGTTTTTT.

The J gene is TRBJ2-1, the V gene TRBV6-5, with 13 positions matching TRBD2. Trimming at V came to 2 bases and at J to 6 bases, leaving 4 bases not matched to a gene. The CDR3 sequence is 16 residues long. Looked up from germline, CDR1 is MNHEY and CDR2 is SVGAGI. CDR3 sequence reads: CASSYVRLAGGNEQFF. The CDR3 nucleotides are TGTGCCAGCAGTTACGTAAGACTAGCGGGAGGCAATGAGCAGTTCTTC.

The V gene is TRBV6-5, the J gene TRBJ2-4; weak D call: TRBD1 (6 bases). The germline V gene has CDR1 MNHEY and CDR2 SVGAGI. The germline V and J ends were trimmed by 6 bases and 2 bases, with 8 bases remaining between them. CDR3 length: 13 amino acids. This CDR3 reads CASRQGSKNIQYF. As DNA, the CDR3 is TGTGCCAGCAGACAGGGATCCAAAAACATTCAGTACTTC.

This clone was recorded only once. CDR3 protein: CASSHPGTVEIDTQYF. The CDR3, as DNA: TGCGCCAGCAGCCACCCCGGGACAGTCGAAATTGATACGCAGTATTTT. The gene calls are TRBV4-1 and TRBJ2-3, with 7 bases aligning to TRBD1. The CDR3 has 16 residues. After removal of 3 bases from V and 6 bases from J, the junction contained 12 bases not matched to a gene. The germline CDR1 and CDR2 sequences are MGHRA and YSYEKL.

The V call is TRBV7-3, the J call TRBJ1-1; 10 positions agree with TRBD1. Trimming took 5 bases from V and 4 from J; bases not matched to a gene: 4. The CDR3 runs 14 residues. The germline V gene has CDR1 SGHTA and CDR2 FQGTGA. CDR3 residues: CASSLTGGFTEAFF. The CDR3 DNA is TGTGCCAGCAGCCTGACAGGGGGCTTCACTGAAGCTTTCTTT.

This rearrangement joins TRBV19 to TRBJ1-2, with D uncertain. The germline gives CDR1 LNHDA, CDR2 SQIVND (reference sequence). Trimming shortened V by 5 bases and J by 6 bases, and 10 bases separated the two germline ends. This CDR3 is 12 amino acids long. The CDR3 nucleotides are TGTGCCAGTAGTCTGGGTCTGGATGGCTACACCTTC. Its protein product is CASSLGLDGYTF.

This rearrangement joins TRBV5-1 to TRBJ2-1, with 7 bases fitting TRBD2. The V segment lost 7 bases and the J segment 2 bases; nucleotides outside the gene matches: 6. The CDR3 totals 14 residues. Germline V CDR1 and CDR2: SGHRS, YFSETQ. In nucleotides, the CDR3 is TGCGCCAGCCGCGGGAGCGGGGCCTACAATGAGCAGTTCTTC. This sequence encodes CASRGSGAYNEQFF.

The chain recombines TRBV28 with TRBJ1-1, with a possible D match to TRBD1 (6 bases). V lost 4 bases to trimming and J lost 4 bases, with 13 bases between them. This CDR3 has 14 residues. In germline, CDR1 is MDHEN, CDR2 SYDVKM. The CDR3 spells CASSYRESSTEAFF. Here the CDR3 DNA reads TGTGCCAGCAGTTACAGGGAGTCTAGCACTGAAGCTTTCTTT.

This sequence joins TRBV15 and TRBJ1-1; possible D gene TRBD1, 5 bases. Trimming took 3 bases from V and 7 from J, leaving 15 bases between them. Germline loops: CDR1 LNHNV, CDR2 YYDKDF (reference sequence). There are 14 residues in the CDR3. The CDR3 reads CATSRDGGRDEAFF. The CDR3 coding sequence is TGTGCCACCAGCAGGGACGGGGGACGGGATGAAGCTTTCTTT.

CDR3 residues: CASSVGRERNTEAFF. CDR3 coding DNA: TGTGCCAGCAGCGTAGGTCGGGAACGGAACACTGAAGCTTTCTTT. The chain has TRBV9 and TRBJ1-1; D gene unclear. CDR3 length: 15 residues. Germline V CDR1 and CDR2: SGDLS, YYNGEE. V dropped 0 bases and J dropped 1 base, with 10 bases sitting between them.

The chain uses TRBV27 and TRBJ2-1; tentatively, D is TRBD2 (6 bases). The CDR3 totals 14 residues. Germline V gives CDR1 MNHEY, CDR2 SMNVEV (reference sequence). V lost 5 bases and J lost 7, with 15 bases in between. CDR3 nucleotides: TGTGCCAGCAGTCCCCGGGACTGGGGGAATGAGCAGTTCTTC. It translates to CASSPRDWGNEQFF.

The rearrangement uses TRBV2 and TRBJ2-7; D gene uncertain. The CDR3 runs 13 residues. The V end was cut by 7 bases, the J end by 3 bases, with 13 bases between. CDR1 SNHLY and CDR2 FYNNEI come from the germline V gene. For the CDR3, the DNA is TGTGCCAGCACTTTCGGCCAGCACTACGAGCAGTACTTC. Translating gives CASTFGQHYEQYF.

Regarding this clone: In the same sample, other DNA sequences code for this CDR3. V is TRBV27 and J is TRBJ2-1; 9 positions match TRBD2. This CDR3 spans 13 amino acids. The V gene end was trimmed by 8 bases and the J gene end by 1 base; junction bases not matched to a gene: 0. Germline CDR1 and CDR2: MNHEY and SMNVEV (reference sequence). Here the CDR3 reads CASGLASYNEQFF. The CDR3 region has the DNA TGTGCCAGCGGACTAGCGTCCTACAATGAGCAGTTCTTC.

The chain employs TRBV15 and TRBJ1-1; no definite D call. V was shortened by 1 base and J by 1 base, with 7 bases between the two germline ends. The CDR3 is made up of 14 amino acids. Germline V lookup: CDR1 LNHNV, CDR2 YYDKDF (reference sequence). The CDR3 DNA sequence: TGTGCCACCAGCAGAGGGACGGAGAACACTGAAGCTTTCTTT. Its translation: CATSRGTENTEAFF.

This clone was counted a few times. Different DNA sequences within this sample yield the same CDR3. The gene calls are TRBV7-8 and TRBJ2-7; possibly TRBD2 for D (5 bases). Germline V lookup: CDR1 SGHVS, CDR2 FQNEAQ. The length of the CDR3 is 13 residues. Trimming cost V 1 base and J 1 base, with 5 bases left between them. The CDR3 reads CASSLGESYEQYF. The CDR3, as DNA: TGTGCCAGCAGCTTAGGGGAGTCCTACGAGCAGTACTTC.

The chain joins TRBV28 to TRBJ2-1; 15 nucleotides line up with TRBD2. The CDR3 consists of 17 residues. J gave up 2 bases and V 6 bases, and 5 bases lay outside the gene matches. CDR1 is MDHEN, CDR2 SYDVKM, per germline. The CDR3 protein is CASRGLAGGGAYNEQFF. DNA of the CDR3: TGTGCCAGCAGGGGACTAGCGGGAGGTGGGGCCTACAATGAGCAGTTCTTC.